The present TCR beta chain was sequenced within a study of PD-L1 blockade in urothelial cancer. The protocol was immunoSEQ multiplex PCR, while the TCRdb copy is restricted to in-frame clones and leaves out a portion. The sample lists some 40,000 clones, 88% occurring once. Time point meaning: pretreatment peripheral blood. CDR1 is MGHRA, CDR2 YSYEKL, per germline. V was cut by 2 bases and J by 5 bases, with 12 bases left in between. This CDR3 contains 14 residues. The source was PBMCs, collected around atezolizumab (anti-PD-L1) treatment. This chain uses TRBV4-1 with TRBJ2-5; D call uncertain. This receptor was obtained from a donor aged 40 or over with urothelial cancer. As DNA, the CDR3 is TGCGCCAGCAGCCAATCCGCCGCCCGGGAGACCCAGTACTTC. Translated: CASSQSAARETQYF.